The 7 T cell receptor beta chains listed next were all sequenced from one sample in a study of CD8 T cells in Susac syndrome (dated by TCRdb to between 2018 and 2021). The receptor library was made with the immunoSEQ multiplex PCR assay. RNA was extracted using the RNeasy kit, and about 0.5 to 1 microgram was reverse transcribed with random hexamers. TCRdb reworked the public reads: Q25 trimming with fastp, MiXCR clone assembly, productive beta chains retained. Entries that share a CDR3 protein sequence are merged under the most common genes and DNA. The sample table holds around 160,000 distinct CDR3 sequences, of which more than 90% were seen once. The top ten constitute around 0.14% of the sample. The sample consisted of CD4+ T cells from PBMCs. The receptor source for this set is a human donor in good health.

This chain joins TRBV20-1 and TRBJ1-1; D remains unclear. From germline, CDR1 is DFQATT and CDR2 SNEGSKA (reference sequence). The CDR3 consists of 14 residues. Trimming took 4 bases from V and 0 from J, leaving 12 bases between them. The CDR3 sequence is CSAKSSGVNTEAFF. Written as DNA, the CDR3 is TGCAGTGCTAAGTCCAGTGGGGTGAACACTGAAGCTTTCTTT.

The CDR3 DNA reads as TGTGCCAGCAGCTTCGACCCTGCGGAGACCCAGTACTTC. It translates to CASSFDPAETQYF. This sequence joins TRBV7-8 and TRBJ2-5; the D is unclear. The CDR3 sequence is 13 residues long. The V gene's germline CDR1 is SGHVS and CDR2 FQNEAQ. Trimming removed 3 bases from V and 5 bases from J, with 10 bases in between. Based on the CDR3 plus reference TRBV7-8 and TRBJ2-5, the full variable domain is GAGVSQSPRYKVAKRGQDVALRCDPISGHVSLFWYQQALGQGPEFLTYFQNEAQLDKSGLPSDRFFAERPEGSVSTLKIQRTQQEDSAVYLCASSFDPAETQYFGPGTRLLVL.

For the CDR3, the DNA is TGTGCCAGCTCACCGGAGGGGGGGAGAACTGAAGCTTTCTTT. It codes for CASSPEGGRTEAFF. The chain has TRBV18 and TRBJ1-1; perhaps TRBD1 as D (6 bases). Germline CDR1 and CDR2: KGHSH and LQKENI. Trimming left V 3 bases short and J 5 bases short, with 13 bases between. The CDR3 has 14 amino acids.

The chain uses TRBV29-1 and TRBJ1-1; 9 nucleotides line up with TRBD1. Germline CDR1 and CDR2: SQVTM and ANQGSEA. This CDR3 region has 13 residues. V gave up 7 bases and J gave up 11 bases; unmatched junction bases: 14. CDR3 sequence reads: CSADPGQGLGAFF. In nucleotides, the CDR3 is TGCAGCGCGGATCCGGGACAGGGTCTTGGGGCTTTCTTT.

The table lists this clonotype with a few counts. The genes are TRBV4-1 and TRBJ2-7; a weak D match, TRBD2 (5 bases). Trimming took off 0 bases at V and 10 bases at J, with 13 bases between the two ends. Looked up from germline, CDR1 is MGHRA and CDR2 is YSYEKL. This CDR3 contains 13 residues. The CDR3 region has the DNA TGCGCCAGCAGCCAAGAATATACGGGGAAACAGTACTTC. Translating it yields CASSQEYTGKQYF.

The chain combines TRBV20-1 with TRBJ2-1, with 12 nucleotides matching TRBD2. CDR1 and CDR2 from the germline V gene are DFQATT and SNEGSKA (reference sequence). CDR3 length equals 14 residues. V trimming: 5 bases; J trimming: 7 bases; junction bases outside the gene matches: 6. The CDR3 loop is CSAASGGAGNEQFF. The DNA of the CDR3 is TGCAGTGCTGCTAGCGGGGGGGCGGGAAATGAGCAGTTCTTC.

The chain is built from TRBV4-1 and TRBJ2-5; possible D gene TRBD1, 5 bases. This CDR3 has 14 amino acids. CDR1 is MGHRA and CDR2 is YSYEKL in the germline V gene. Trimming cost V 4 bases and J 3 bases, with 12 bases left between them. The CDR3, as DNA: TGCGCCAGCAGCCCGTCATGGGGCGAAGAGACCCAGTACTTC. Translation: CASSPSWGEETQYF.